The 24 T cell receptor beta chains in this list originate from one sample, sequenced in a study of yellow fever vaccine responses in identical twins. TCRdb redid the calling of the RT-PCR reads with MiXCR, one entry per CDR3 protein. The sample contains 10,000 or so distinct CDR3 sequences, approximately 87% of which appear only once. Sample: T cells from blood (PBMCs), unsorted or a sorted subset (not recorded which), taken before or after yellow fever vaccination (not recorded which). The receptors come from a woman in her late teens or twenties who received the yellow fever vaccine.

This clonotype was seen a single time. This chain joins TRBV7-9 and TRBJ2-1; D not certain. CDR3 size: 15 residues. CDR1 and CDR2 (germline): SEHNR, FQNEAQ (reference sequence). Trimming left V 3 bases short and J 5 bases short, with 14 bases between. The DNA for the CDR3 is TGTGCCAGCAGCTTCCCCCCCCCGCACCACAATGAGCAGTTCTTC. It is translated as CASSFPPPHHNEQFF.

V is TRBV28 and J is TRBJ2-1, with D possibly matching TRBD2 (7 bases). The CDR3 runs to 13 residues. The germline CDR1 and CDR2 sequences are MDHEN and SYDVKM. Trimming left V 7 bases short and J 9 bases short, with 16 bases between. The CDR3 DNA reads as TGTGCCAGCACCTTCGGGGGGCGCAGTGAGCAGTTCTTC. This translates into CASTFGGRSEQFF.

This clonotype has just one count. V gene TRBV10-1 combines with J gene TRBJ1-3; no clear D. This CDR3 comprises 14 residues. Germline V gene lookup returns CDR1 WNHNN and CDR2 SYGVQD (reference sequence). Trimming cost V 2 bases and J 0 bases, with 5 bases left between them. The chain's CDR3 is CASSEGSSGNTIYF. The DNA for the CDR3 is TGCGCCAGCAGTGAGGGCAGCTCTGGAAACACCATATATTTT.

For the CDR3, the DNA is TGTGCCATCAGTGTTGTACAGCGACGATCCTACGAGCAGTACGTC. Protein: CAISVVQRRSYEQYV. The J gene is TRBJ2-7, the V gene TRBV10-3; the D is unclear. The CDR3 is 15 amino acids. The V end was cut by 4 bases, the J end by 1 base, with 14 bases between. Germline loops: CDR1 ENHRY, CDR2 SYGVKD.

V usage is TRBV11-1 and J usage is TRBJ2-5, with D possibly TRBD2 on 6 matching bases. This CDR3 region has 14 residues. Between the trimmed V and J ends, which lost 4 bases and 1 base, there was a span of 10 bases. Germline assignment: CDR1 SGHAT and CDR2 FQDESV (reference sequence). This chain's CDR3 is CASSWKGLQETQYF. The DNA of the CDR3 is TGTGCCAGCAGCTGGAAGGGACTCCAAGAGACCCAGTACTTC.

The genes are TRBV15 and TRBJ2-1, with 8 bases aligning to TRBD2. The CDR3 is made up of 16 amino acids. From germline, CDR1 is LNHNV and CDR2 YYDKDF (reference sequence). Trimming at V came to 3 bases and at J to 5 bases, leaving 9 bases not matched to a gene. CDR3 sequence: CATSSPAGRENNEQFF. The CDR3 DNA reads TGTGCCACCAGCAGCCCGGCCGGGAGGGAAAACAATGAGCAGTTCTTC.

The chain is built from TRBV5-1 and TRBJ2-7; D is ambiguous. Germline assignment: CDR1 SGHRS and CDR2 YFSETQ. The CDR3 has 16 residues. Trimming took 0 bases from V and 1 from J, leaving 14 bases between them. Written as DNA, the CDR3 is TGCGCCAGCAGCTTGGACACCGGATTAGGTTCCTACGAGCAGTACTTC. Protein: CASSLDTGLGSYEQYF.

The chain uses TRBV7-2 and TRBJ1-3; D unclear. Looked up from germline, CDR1 is SGHTA and CDR2 is FQGNSA. CDR3 length equals 14 residues. Deletions cut 5 bases from V and 0 bases from J, with 8 bases between. The CDR3 region has the DNA TGTGCCAGCAGCACGCCAAGCTCTGGAAACACCATATATTTT. This sequence encodes CASSTPSSGNTIYF.

The chain recombines TRBV11-3 with TRBJ2-4, with no clear D. This CDR3 is built from 16 residues. Trimming removed 3 bases from V and 0 bases from J, with 12 bases in between. The V gene's germline CDR1 is SGHNT and CDR2 YENEEA. The CDR3, as DNA: TGTGCCAGCAGCTTTGAGGTGGGAAGAGCCAAAAACATTCAGTACTTC. Its translation: CASSFEVGRAKNIQYF. Full variable domain (missing parts from reference TRBV11-3 and TRBJ2-4): EAGVVQSPRYKIIEKKQPVAFWCNPISGHNTLYWYLQNLGQGPELLIRYENEEAVDDSQLPKDRFSAERLKGVDSTLKIQPAELGDSAVYLCASSFEVGRAKNIQYFGAGTRLSVL.

This clonotype occurred once. The V call is TRBV29-1, the J call TRBJ1-2; D uncertain. Germline V lookup: CDR1 SQVTM, CDR2 ANQGSEA. The CDR3 extends over 12 amino acids. V was trimmed by 1 base and J by 1 base, leaving 4 bases between them. The CDR3 DNA is TGCAGCGTTGAAGTCGGTAACTATGGCTACACCTTC. This encodes CSVEVGNYGYTF.

The chain is built from TRBV7-9 and TRBJ2-7, with TRBD1 identical over 8 bases. The J segment lost 2 bases and the V segment lost 5 bases, leaving 5 bases of the junction unmatched. The CDR3 spans 14 residues. CDR1 is SEHNR, CDR2 FQNEAQ, per germline (reference sequence). Written as DNA, the CDR3 is TGTGCCAGCAGCCCCTCGACAGGGGCCTACGAGCAGTACTTC. It encodes CASSPSTGAYEQYF.

The chain carries TRBV4-1 and TRBJ2-3; weak D call: TRBD2 (5 bases). The V end was cut by 2 bases, the J end by 6 bases, with 15 bases between. Germline V CDR1 and CDR2: MGHRA, YSYEKL. The CDR3 length is 15 residues. The DNA of the CDR3 is TGCGCCAGCAGCCAATTCGGGGTACCCACGGATACGCAGTATTTT. Translating it yields CASSQFGVPTDTQYF.

The CDR3 sequence: CSVPRTSGADTQYF. The CDR3 DNA sequence: TGCAGCGTACCTCGGACTAGCGGGGCAGATACGCAGTATTTT. V gene TRBV29-1 combines with J gene TRBJ2-3, with 12 bases matching TRBD2. There are 14 residues in the CDR3. With 6 bases clipped from V and 4 bases from J, the junction kept 5 bases outside the gene matches. Germline-derived CDR1 and CDR2 are SQVTM and ANQGSEA.

The chain couples TRBV5-1 to TRBJ2-1; D remains ambiguous. There are 14 residues in the CDR3. Germline V CDR1 and CDR2: SGHRS, YFSETQ. Trimming cost V 4 bases and J 4 bases, with 12 bases left between them. CDR3 in DNA: TGCGCCAGCAGCCTCGCCGCGATTTACAATGAGCAGTTCTTC. This sequence encodes CASSLAAIYNEQFF.

The gene calls are TRBV14 and TRBJ2-7, with D unresolved. This CDR3 is 13 amino acids long. V was cut by 3 bases and J by 5 bases, with 11 bases left in between. Germline assignment: CDR1 SGHDN and CDR2 FVKESK. DNA for the CDR3: TGTGCCAGCAGCCAGAGTGTTGGGCACGAGCAGTACTTC. Translated: CASSQSVGHEQYF.

This clonotype was counted between two and nine times. The chain uses TRBV6-1 and TRBJ1-1; D gene uncertain. V was cut by 8 bases and J by 6 bases, with 10 bases left in between. The CDR3 consists of 11 residues. Looked up from germline, CDR1 is MNHNS and CDR2 is SASEGT. CDR3 nucleotide sequence: TGTGCCAGCCTCCTCGGGGCTGAAGCTTTCTTT. It encodes CASLLGAEAFF.

This clonotype was counted a single time. This chain joins TRBV6-5 and TRBJ1-1; D is undetermined. The CDR3 spans 14 residues. Trimming took off 0 bases at V and 6 bases at J, with 11 bases between the two ends. The germline CDR1 and CDR2 sequences are MNHEY and SVGAGI. The CDR3 DNA follows: TGTGCCAGCAGTTACTCTGGTGGGCCCGCTGAAGCTTTCTTT. Protein sequence: CASSYSGGPAEAFF.

The CDR3 nucleotides read TGTGCCAGCAGTCGGCGTGACCAGTTCTTC. It is translated as CASSRRDQFF. The chain links TRBV12-3 or TRBV12-4 to TRBJ2-1; no clear D gene. There are 10 residues in the CDR3. Trimming left V 5 bases short and J 13 bases short, with 9 bases between.

The V call is TRBV2, the J call TRBJ2-2, with TRBD1 matching 8 bases. The V and J ends lost 8 bases and 7 bases, in that order; junction bases with no gene match: 6. The CDR3 covers 13 residues. Germline V CDR1 and CDR2: SNHLY, FYNNEI. CDR3 region: CASSQGAVGELFF. In DNA form, the CDR3 reads TGTGCCAGCTCCCAGGGGGCAGTCGGGGAGCTGTTTTTT.

The chain employs TRBV4-2 and TRBJ1-1, with D perhaps matching TRBD1 (5 bases). Germline V gives CDR1 LGHNA, CDR2 YNFKEQ. V dropped 4 bases and J dropped 4 bases, with 13 bases sitting between them. The CDR3 contains 14 residues. The CDR3 DNA is TGTGCCAGCAGCCTGGATGAAAGGGGCACTGAAGCTTTCTTT. Its protein is CASSLDERGTEAFF.

The V and J genes are TRBV19 and TRBJ2-3, with 9 bases identical to TRBD2. The CDR3 runs to 15 residues. V lost 5 bases, J lost 6 bases, and 9 bases stayed unmatched. Germline CDR1 and CDR2: LNHDA and SQIVND (reference sequence). CDR3 residues: CASSPRLAGPDTQYF. The CDR3 DNA follows: TGTGCCAGTAGTCCGCGCCTAGCGGGACCCGATACGCAGTATTTT.

The chain links TRBV5-5 to TRBJ1-6; a weak D match, TRBD1 (5 bases). Trimming took off 3 bases at V and 7 bases at J, with 8 bases between the two ends. CDR3 length: 13 amino acids. Germline CDR1 is SGHKS and CDR2 is YYEKEE (reference sequence). CDR3 bases: TGTGCCAGCAGCTACAACAGGAATTCACCCCTCCACTTT. Translated: CASSYNRNSPLHF.

The gene calls are TRBV12-3 or TRBV12-4 and TRBJ1-3, with D unresolved. This CDR3 contains 15 residues. Deletions cut 5 bases from V and 0 bases from J, with 11 bases between. The CDR3 bases are TGTGCCAGCAGTCCCCAGCCCGCCTCTGGAAACACCATATATTTT. Translated, it gives CASSPQPASGNTIYF.

This chain uses TRBV15 with TRBJ2-2; D uncertain. V was clipped by 1 base and J by 2 bases, with 8 bases between them. The CDR3 covers 15 residues. Germline CDR1 is LNHNV and CDR2 is YYDKDF (reference sequence). The CDR3 spells CATSRGGHNTGELFF. In DNA, the CDR3 is TGTGCCACCAGCAGAGGGGGTCACAACACCGGGGAGCTGTTTTTT.